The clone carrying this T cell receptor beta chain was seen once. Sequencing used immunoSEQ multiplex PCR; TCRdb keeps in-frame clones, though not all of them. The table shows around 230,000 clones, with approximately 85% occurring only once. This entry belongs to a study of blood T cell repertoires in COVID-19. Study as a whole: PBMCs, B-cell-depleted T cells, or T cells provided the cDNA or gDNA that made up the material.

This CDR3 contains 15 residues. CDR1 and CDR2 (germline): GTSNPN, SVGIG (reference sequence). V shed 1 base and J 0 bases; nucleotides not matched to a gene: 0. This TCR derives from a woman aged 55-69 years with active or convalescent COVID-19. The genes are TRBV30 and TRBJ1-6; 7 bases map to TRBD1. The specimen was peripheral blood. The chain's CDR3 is CAWSGTGSYNSPLHF. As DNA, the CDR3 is TGTGCCTGGAGTGGGACAGGCTCCTATAATTCACCCCTCCACTTT.